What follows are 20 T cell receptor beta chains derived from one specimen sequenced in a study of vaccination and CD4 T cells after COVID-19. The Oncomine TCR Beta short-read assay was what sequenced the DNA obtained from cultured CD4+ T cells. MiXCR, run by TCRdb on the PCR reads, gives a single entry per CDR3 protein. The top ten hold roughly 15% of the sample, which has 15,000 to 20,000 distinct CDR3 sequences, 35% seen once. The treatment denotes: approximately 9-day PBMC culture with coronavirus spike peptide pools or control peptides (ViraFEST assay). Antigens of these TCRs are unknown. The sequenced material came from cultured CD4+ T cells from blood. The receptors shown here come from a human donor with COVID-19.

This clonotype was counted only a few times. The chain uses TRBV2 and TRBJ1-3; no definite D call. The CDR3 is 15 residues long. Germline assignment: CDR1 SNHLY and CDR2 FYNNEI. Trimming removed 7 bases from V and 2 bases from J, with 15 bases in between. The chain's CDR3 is CASKSTQSTGNTIYF. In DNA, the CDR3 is TGTGCCAGCAAGAGTACCCAGTCTACTGGAAACACCATATATTTT.

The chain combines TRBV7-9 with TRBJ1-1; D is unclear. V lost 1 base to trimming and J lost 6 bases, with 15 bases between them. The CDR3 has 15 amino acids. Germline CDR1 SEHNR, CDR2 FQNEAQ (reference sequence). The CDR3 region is CASSLDRRPNPEAFF. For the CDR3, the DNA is TGTGCCAGCAGCTTAGACCGTCGCCCTAATCCTGAAGCTTTCTTT.

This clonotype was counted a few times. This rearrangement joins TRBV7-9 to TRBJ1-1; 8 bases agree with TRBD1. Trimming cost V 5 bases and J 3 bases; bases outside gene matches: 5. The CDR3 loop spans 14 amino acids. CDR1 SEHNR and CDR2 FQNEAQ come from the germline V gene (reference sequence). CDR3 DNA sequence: TGTGCCAGCAGCCCTGGACAGGGTGACACTGAAGCTTTCTTT. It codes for CASSPGQGDTEAFF.

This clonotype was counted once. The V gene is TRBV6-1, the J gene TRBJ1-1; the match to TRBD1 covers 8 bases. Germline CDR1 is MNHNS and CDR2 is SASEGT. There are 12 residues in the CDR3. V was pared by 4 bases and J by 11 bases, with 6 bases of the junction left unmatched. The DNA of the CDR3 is TGTGCCAGCAGTGGGACAGGGCTTTACGCTTTCTTT. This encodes CASSGTGLYAFF.

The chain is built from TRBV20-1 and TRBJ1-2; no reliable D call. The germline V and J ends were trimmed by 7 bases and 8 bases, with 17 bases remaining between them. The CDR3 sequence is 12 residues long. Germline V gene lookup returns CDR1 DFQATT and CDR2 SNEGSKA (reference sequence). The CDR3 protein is CSVSNGEAGYTF. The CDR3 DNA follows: TGCAGTGTGTCTAATGGGGAAGCGGGCTACACCTTC.

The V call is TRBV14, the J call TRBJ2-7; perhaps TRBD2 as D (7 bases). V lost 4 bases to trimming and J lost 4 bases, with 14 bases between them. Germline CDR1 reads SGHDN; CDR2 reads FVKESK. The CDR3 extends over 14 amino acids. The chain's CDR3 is CASSLRGGGYEQYF. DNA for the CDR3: TGTGCCAGCAGCCTGAGGGGGGGAGGTTACGAGCAGTACTTC.

CDR3: CSALGLAGDEQYF. For the CDR3, the DNA is TGCAGTGCCCTCGGACTAGCGGGGGACGAGCAGTACTTC. The rearrangement joins TRBV20-1 to TRBJ2-7, with TRBD2 matching over 13 bases. The CDR3 runs 13 residues. Germline CDR1 reads DFQATT; CDR2 reads SNEGSKA (reference sequence). Trimming at V came to 6 bases and at J to 5 bases, leaving 4 bases not matched to a gene.

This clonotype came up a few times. The CDR3 nucleotides are TGTGCCAGCAGCTTGGGGATGGGACAGGGCGATCACATATATTTT. Encoded protein: CASSLGMGQGDHIYF. The gene calls are TRBV7-2 and TRBJ1-3; TRBD1 aligns across 9 bases. The V gene end was trimmed by 3 bases and the J gene end by 12 bases; junction bases not matched to a gene: 12. The length of the CDR3 is 15 residues. The germline V gene has CDR1 SGHTA and CDR2 FQGNSA.

The DNA of the CDR3 is TGTGCCAGCAGTTACTCCGGACAGGTCTATGGCTACACCTTC. Protein: CASSYSGQVYGYTF. The rearrangement links TRBV6-5 to TRBJ1-2, with 7 bases aligning to TRBD1. Germline-derived CDR1 and CDR2 are MNHEY and SVGAGI. The V segment lost 0 bases and the J segment 4 bases; nucleotides outside the gene matches: 2. The CDR3 runs to 14 residues.

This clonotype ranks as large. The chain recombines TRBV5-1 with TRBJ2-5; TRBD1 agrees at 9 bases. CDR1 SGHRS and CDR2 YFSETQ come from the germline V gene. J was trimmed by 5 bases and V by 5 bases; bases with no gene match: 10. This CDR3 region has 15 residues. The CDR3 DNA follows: TGCGCCAGCAGGATCGGACAGGGGCTTGGGGAGACCCAGTACTTC. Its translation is CASRIGQGLGETQYF. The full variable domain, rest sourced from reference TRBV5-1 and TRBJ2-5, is KAGVTQTPRYLIKTRGQQVTLSCSPISGHRSVSWYQQTPGQGLQFLFEYFSETQRNKGNFPGRFSGRQFSNSRSEMNVSTLELGDSALYLCASRIGQGLGETQYFGPGTRLLVL.

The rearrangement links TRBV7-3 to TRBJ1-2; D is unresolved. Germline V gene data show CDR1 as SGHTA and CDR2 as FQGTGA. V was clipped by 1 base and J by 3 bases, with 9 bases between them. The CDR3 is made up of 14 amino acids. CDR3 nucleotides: TGTGCCAGCAGCTTAAGCGGTTCAGACTATGGCTACACCTTC. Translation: CASSLSGSDYGYTF.

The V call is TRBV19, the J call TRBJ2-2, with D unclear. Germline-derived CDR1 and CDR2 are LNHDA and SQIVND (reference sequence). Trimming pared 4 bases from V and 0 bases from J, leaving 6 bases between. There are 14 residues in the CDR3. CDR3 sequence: CASSTGPNTGELFF. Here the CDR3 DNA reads TGTGCCAGTAGTACAGGACCGAACACCGGGGAGCTGTTTTTT.

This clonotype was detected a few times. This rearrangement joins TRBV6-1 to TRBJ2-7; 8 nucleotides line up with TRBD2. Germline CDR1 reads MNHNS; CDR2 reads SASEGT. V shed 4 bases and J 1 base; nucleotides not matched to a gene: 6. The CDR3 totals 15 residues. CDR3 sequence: CASSATSGRSYEQYF. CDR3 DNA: TGTGCCAGCAGTGCCACTAGCGGACGGTCCTACGAGCAGTACTTC.

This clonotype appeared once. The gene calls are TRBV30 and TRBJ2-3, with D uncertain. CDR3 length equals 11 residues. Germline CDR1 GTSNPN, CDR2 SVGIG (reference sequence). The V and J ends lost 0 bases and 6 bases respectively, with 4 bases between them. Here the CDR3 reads CAWSVPDTQYF. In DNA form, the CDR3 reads TGTGCCTGGAGTGTACCCGATACGCAGTATTTT.

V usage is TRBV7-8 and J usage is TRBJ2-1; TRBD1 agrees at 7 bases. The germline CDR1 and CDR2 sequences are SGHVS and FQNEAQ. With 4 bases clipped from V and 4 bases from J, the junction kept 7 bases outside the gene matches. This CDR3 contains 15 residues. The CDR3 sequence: CASSYTGTAYNEQFF. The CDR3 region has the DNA TGTGCCAGCAGCTACACCGGGACAGCATACAATGAGCAGTTCTTC.

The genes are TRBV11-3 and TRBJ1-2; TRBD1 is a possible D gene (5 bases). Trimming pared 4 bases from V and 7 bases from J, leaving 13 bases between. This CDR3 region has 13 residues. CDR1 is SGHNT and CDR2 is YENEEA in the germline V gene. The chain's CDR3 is CASSSGAQGGYTF. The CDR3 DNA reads TGTGCCAGCAGCTCGGGCGCTCAGGGTGGCTACACCTTC.

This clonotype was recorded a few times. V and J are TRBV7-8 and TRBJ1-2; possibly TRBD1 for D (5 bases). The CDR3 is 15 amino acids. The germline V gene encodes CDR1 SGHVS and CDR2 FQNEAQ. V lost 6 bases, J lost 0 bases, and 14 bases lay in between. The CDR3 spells CASSVRDGANYGYTF. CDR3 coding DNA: TGTGCCAGCAGTGTTCGGGACGGAGCTAACTATGGCTACACCTTC.

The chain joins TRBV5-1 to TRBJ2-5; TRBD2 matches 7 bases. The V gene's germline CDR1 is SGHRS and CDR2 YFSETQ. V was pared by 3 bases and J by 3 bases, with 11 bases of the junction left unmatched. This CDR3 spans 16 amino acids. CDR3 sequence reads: CASSSGSGGRKETQYF. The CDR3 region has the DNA TGCGCCAGCAGCTCGGGTTCGGGGGGACGGAAAGAGACCCAGTACTTC.

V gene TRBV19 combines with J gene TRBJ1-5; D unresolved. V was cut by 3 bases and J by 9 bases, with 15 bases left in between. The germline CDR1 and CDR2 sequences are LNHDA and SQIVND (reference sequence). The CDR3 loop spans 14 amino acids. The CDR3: CASSMGREVGPQHF. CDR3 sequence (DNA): TGTGCCAGTAGTATGGGAAGGGAGGTTGGGCCCCAGCATTTT.

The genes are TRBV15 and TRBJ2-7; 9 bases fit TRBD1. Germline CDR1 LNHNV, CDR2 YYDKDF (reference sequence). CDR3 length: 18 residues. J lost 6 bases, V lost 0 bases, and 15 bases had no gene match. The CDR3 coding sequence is TGTGCCACCAGCAGAGATCTTGGAGACAGGGGGTTTGCGAGCGAGCAGTACTTC. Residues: CATSRDLGDRGFASEQYF.